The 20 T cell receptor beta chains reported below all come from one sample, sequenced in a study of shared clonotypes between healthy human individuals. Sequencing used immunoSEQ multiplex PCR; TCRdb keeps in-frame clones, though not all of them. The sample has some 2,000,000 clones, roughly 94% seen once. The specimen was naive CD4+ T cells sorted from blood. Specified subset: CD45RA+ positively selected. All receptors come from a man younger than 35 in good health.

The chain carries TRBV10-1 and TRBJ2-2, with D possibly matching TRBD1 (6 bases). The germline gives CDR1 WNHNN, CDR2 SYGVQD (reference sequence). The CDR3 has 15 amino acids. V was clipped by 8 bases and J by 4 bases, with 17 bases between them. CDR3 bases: TGCGCCAGCCCACACCGGGACATTGGCACCGGGGAGCTGTTTTTT. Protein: CASPHRDIGTGELFF.

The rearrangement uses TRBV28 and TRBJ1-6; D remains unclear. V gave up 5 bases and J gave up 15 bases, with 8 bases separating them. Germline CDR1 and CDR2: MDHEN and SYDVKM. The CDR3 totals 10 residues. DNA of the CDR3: TGTGCCAGCAGTAAGATACTCCTCCACTTT. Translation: CASSKILLHF.

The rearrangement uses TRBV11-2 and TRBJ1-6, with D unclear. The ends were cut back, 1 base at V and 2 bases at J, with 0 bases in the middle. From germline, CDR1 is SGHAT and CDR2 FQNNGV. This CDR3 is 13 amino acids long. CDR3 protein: CASSLAYNSPLHF. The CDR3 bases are TGTGCCAGCAGCTTAGCCTATAATTCACCCCTCCACTTT.

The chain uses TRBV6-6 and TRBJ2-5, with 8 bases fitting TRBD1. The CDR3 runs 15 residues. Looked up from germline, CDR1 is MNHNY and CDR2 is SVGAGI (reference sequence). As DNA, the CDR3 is TGTGCGACGCGGAGGACAGGGACCTCTCAAGAGACCCAGTACTTC. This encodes CATRRTGTSQETQYF.

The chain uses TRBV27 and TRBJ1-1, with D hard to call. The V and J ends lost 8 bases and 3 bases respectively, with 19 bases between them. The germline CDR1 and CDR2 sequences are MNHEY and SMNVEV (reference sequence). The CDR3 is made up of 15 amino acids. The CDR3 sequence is CASSFESGRDTEAFF. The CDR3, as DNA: TGTGCCAGCTCCTTTGAGTCGGGGAGGGACACTGAAGCTTTCTTT.

The CDR3 region has the DNA TGCGCCAGCAGTTTAGCCACCGATTTTAATGAAAAACTGTTTTTT. It translates to CASSLATDFNEKLFF. The rearrangement links TRBV5-1 to TRBJ1-4; D gene unclear. Germline V gene sequence: CDR1 SGHRS, CDR2 YFSETQ. The CDR3 length is 15 residues. The germline V and J ends were trimmed by 5 bases and 4 bases, with 15 bases remaining between them.

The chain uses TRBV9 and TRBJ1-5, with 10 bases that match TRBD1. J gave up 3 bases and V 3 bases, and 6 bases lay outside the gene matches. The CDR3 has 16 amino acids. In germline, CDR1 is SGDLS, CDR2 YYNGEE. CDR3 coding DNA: TGTGCCAGCAGCGCCGGACAGGGGGGACTCAATCAGCCCCAGCATTTT. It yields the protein CASSAGQGGLNQPQHF.

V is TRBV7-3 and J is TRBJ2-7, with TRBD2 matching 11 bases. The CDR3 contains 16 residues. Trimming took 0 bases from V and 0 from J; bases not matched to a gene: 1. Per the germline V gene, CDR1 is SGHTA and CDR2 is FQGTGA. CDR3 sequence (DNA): TGTGCCAGCAGCTTAACCGGGACTAGCGGCTCCTACGAGCAGTACTTC. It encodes CASSLTGTSGSYEQYF. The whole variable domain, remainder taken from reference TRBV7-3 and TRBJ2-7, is GAGVSQTPSNKVTEKGKYVELRCDPISGHTALYWYRQSLGQGPEFLIYFQGTGAADDSGLPNDRFFAVRPEGSVSTLKIQRTERGDSAVYLCASSLTGTSGSYEQYFGPGTRLTVT.

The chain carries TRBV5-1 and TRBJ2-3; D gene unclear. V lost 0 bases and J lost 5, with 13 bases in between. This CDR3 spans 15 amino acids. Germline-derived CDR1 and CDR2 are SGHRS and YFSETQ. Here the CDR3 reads CASSLAVSAQDTQYF. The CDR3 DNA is TGCGCCAGCAGCTTGGCGGTTTCCGCTCAAGATACGCAGTATTTT. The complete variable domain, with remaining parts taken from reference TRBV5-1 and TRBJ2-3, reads KAGVTQTPRYLIKTRGQQVTLSCSPISGHRSVSWYQQTPGQGLQFLFEYFSETQRNKGNFPGRFSGRQFSNSRSEMNVSTLELGDSALYLCASSLAVSAQDTQYFGPGTRLTVL.

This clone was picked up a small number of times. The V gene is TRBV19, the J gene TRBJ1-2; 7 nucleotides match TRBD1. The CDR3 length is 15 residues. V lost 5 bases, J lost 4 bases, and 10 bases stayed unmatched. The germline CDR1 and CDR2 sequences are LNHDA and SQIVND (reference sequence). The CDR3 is CASSSGQKVFYGYTF. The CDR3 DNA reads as TGTGCCAGTAGTTCGGGACAGAAGGTGTTCTATGGCTACACCTTC.

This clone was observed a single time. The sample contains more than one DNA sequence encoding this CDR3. CDR3 protein: CAWSVTSGGETQYF. The CDR3 DNA reads as TGTGCCTGGAGTGTCACTAGCGGTGGTGAGACCCAGTACTTC. The chain couples TRBV30 to TRBJ2-5; TRBD2 matches at 8 bases. V shed 0 bases, J shed 5 bases, and the junction held 5 bases outside the gene matches. From germline, CDR1 is GTSNPN and CDR2 SVGIG (reference sequence). The CDR3 totals 14 residues.

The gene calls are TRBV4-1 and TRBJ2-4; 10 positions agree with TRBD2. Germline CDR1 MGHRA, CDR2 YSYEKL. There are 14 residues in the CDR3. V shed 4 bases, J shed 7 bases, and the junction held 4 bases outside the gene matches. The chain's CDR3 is CASSPGLARNIQYF. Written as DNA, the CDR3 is TGCGCCAGCAGCCCGGGACTAGCGCGGAACATTCAGTACTTC.

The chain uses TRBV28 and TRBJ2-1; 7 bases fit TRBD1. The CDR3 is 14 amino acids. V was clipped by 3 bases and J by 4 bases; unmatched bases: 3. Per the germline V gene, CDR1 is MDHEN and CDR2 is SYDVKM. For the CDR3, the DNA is TGTGCCAGCAGTTTTGGGGACAGATACAATGAGCAGTTCTTC. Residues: CASSFGDRYNEQFF.

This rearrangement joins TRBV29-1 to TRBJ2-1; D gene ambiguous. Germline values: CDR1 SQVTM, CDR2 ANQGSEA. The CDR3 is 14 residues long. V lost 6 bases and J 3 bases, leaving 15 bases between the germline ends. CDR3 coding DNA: TGCAGCGTCTATAGCCATACGATCTACAATGAGCAGTTCTTC. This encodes CSVYSHTIYNEQFF.

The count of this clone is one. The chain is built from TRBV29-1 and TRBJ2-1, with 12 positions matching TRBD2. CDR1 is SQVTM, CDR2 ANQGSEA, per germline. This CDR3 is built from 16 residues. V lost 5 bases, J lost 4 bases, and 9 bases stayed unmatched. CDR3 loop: CSVLAGGFRGYNEQFF. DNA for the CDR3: TGCAGCGTTCTAGCGGGGGGGTTTCGAGGATACAATGAGCAGTTCTTC.

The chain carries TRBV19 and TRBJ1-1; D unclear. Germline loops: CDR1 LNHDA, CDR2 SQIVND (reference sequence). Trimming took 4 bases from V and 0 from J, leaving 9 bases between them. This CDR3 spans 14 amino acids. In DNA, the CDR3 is TGTGCCAGTAGTAGTCAGGTTTTGAACACTGAAGCTTTCTTT. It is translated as CASSSQVLNTEAFF.

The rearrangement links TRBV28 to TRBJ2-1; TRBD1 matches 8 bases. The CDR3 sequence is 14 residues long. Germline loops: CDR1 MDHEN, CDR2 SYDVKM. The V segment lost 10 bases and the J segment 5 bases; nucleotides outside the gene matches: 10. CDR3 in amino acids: CATETGQAHNEQFF. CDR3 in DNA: TGTGCCACCGAAACGGGACAGGCCCACAATGAGCAGTTCTTC.

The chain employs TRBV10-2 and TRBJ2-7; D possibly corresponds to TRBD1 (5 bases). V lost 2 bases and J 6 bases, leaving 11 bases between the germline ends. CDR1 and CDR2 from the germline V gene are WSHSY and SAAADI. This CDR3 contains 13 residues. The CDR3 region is CASSEQGNSEQYF. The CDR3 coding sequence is TGCGCCAGCAGTGAGCAGGGTAATAGCGAGCAGTACTTC.

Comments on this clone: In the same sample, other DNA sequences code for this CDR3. Written as DNA, the CDR3 is TGTGCCAGCAGCCAAGTTCCGGGGGGCCGCACAGATACGCAGTATTTT. It specifies CASSQVPGGRTDTQYF. V and J are TRBV14 and TRBJ2-3, with D maybe TRBD2 (7 bases). This CDR3 is built from 16 residues. Trimming left V 1 base short and J 1 base short, with 12 bases between. CDR1 is SGHDN and CDR2 is FVKESK in the germline V gene.

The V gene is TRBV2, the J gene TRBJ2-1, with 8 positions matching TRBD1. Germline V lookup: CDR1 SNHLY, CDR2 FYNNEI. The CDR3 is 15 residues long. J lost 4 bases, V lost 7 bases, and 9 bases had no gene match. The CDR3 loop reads CASTISRGPYNEQFF. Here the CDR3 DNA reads TGTGCCAGCACCATAAGCAGGGGGCCTTACAATGAGCAGTTCTTC.